Listed below are T cell receptor beta chains from one sample, sequenced in a study of T cell responses to AZD1222 COVID-19 vaccine. This table comes from immunoSEQ multiplex PCR, and its TCRdb copy is limited to in-frame clones, with some not included. The sample consists of 65,000 to 75,000 clones, roughly 75% of them appearing once. This specimen consisted of peripheral blood, obtained 28 days after the second AZD1222 dose. The receptors shown here come from an adult who received the AZD1222 COVID-19 vaccine. Each CDR3 is given with its conserved first and last residue. A D gene is named only where the DNA matches it firmly. Clone size, where shown, is once, few, many, or a class for clones that have expanded.

TRBV29-1	NA	NA	TRBJ2-6	CSVKEAGAGANVLTF	TGCAGCGTGAAAGAGGCAGGGGCTGGGGCCAACGTCCTGACTTTC
TRBV6-5	NA	NA	TRBJ1-3	CASTGAGTSGNTIYF	TGTGCCAGCACTGGGGCAGGGACCTCTGGAAACACCATATATTTT
TRBV9	TRBD1	NA	TRBJ2-5	CASSVGGQGVGETQYF	TGTGCCAGCAGCGTAGGGGGACAGGGAGTTGGAGAGACCCAGTACTTC
TRBV7-8	NA	NA	TRBJ1-2	CASSLALGDIPSGPYGYTF	TGTGCCAGCAGCTTAGCGTTGGGGGACATACCCTCTGGCCCCTATGGCTACACCTTC
TRBV7-8	NA	NA	TRBJ2-1	CASSLVWGGRDEQFF	TGTGCCAGCAGCTTAGTGTGGGGGGGCCGTGATGAGCAGTTCTTC
TRBV12-3/TRBV12-4	NA	NA	TRBJ2-1	CASSLRGGGEQFF	TGTGCCAGCAGTTTAAGGGGGGGCGGTGAGCAGTTCTTC
TRBV7-9	NA	NA	TRBJ1-5	CASSFQNQPQHF	TGTGCCAGCAGCTTTCAGAATCAGCCCCAGCATTTT
TRBV5-4	NA	NA	TRBJ1-2	CASSLGGLNYGYTF	TGTGCCAGCAGCTTGGGGGGCCTTAACTATGGCTACACCTTC
TRBV4-1	TRBD2	NA	TRBJ2-3	CASSLGDSGSGTDTQYF	TGCGCCAGCAGCCTGGGAGATAGCGGGAGCGGCACAGATACGCAGTATTTT
TRBV19	TRBD2	NA	TRBJ2-7	CASRVIETGIFSGRGYEQYF	TGTGCCAGTAGGGTTATCGAGACAGGGATATTTAGCGGGAGAGGCTACGAGCAGTACTTC
TRBV3-1/TRBV3-2	NA	NA	TRBJ1-6	CASSQGTADNSPLHF	TGTGCCAGCAGCCAAGGGACAGCGGATAATTCACCCCTCCACTTT
TRBV30	NA	NA	TRBJ1-5	CAWSSGPNQPQHF	TGTGCCTGGAGTTCCGGGCCGAATCAGCCCCAGCATTTT
TRBV21-1	NA	NA	TRBJ2-3	CASRVLAGGEDTQYF	TGTGCCAGCCGGGTACTAGCGGGAGGCGAAGATACGCAGTATTTT
TRBV28	NA	few	TRBJ2-7	CASKLMGRKAYEQYF	TGTGCCAGCAAGTTGATGGGCAGAAAGGCTTACGAGCAGTACTTC
TRBV27	NA	few	TRBJ1-4	CASSGQTTNEKLFF	TGTGCCAGCAGCGGACAGACAACTAATGAAAAACTGTTTTTT
TRBV9	NA	NA	TRBJ2-3	CASSAHGSSDTQYF	TGTGCCAGCAGCGCCCACGGGAGTTCAGATACGCAGTATTTT
TRBV19	TRBD1	NA	TRBJ1-2	CASSIDRDNYGYTF	TGTGCCAGTAGTATCGACAGGGACAACTATGGCTACACCTTC
TRBV9	NA	NA	TRBJ2-5	CASSVVTRETQYF	TGTGCCAGCAGCGTAGTGACGCGGGAGACCCAGTACTTC
TRBV19	TRBD2	NA	TRBJ2-1	CASGLSGRVSYNEQFF	TGTGCCAGTGGACTTAGCGGGAGAGTCTCCTACAATGAGCAGTTCTTC
TRBV3-1/TRBV3-2	TRBD1	once	TRBJ2-2	CASRSPGQGPTGELFF	TGTGCCAGCAGATCTCCGGGACAGGGTCCTACCGGGGAGCTGTTTTTT
TRBV6-2/TRBV6-3	TRBD1	NA	TRBJ2-7	CASSSSGQGTYQQYF	TGTGCCAGCAGCTCCTCCGGACAGGGTACCTACCAGCAGTACTTC
TRBV5-5	TRBD1	NA	TRBJ1-6	CASSLWGTGGNSPLHF	TGTGCCAGCAGCTTGTGGGGGACAGGGGGGAATTCACCCCTCCACTTT
TRBV19	NA	NA	TRBJ1-2	CASKSWVGYTF	TGTGCCAGCAAGTCGTGGGTGGGCTACACCTTC
TRBV6-5	TRBD1	NA	TRBJ1-2	CASRTDRARGYTF	TGTGCCAGCAGAACCGACAGGGCACGAGGCTACACCTTC
TRBV4-3	NA	NA	TRBJ2-5	CASSQVPGAGETQYF	TGCGCCAGCAGCCAAGTCCCAGGGGCTGGTGAGACCCAGTACTTC
TRBV28	NA	NA	TRBJ1-1	CASSLMTEAFF	TGTGCCAGCAGTTTGATGACTGAAGCTTTCTTT
TRBV7-2	TRBD1	NA	TRBJ1-6	CASSSQTGYSPLHF	TGTGCCAGCAGCTCCCAGACAGGGTACTCACCCCTCCACTTT
TRBV29-1	TRBD1	once	TRBJ1-5	CSVEQGIGPQHF	TGCAGCGTGGAACAGGGGATAGGGCCCCAGCATTTT
TRBV6-7	NA	NA	TRBJ1-1	CASSSGLHAEAFF	TGTGCCAGCAGTTCCGGCTTACACGCTGAAGCTTTCTTT
TRBV28	NA	NA	TRBJ2-5	CASSDPGWQETQYF	TGTGCCAGCAGTGATCCAGGGTGGCAAGAGACCCAGTACTTC
TRBV19	NA	NA	TRBJ1-1	CASIARGSLNTEAFF	TGTGCCAGTATCGCAAGGGGGTCACTCAACACTGAAGCTTTCTTT
TRBV28	NA	NA	TRBJ2-5	CASSLSGQQETQYF	TGTGCCAGCAGTTTGTCGGGACAACAAGAGACCCAGTACTTC
TRBV24-1	NA	few	TRBJ2-3	CATSGGYHTQYF	TGTGCCACCAGTGGGGGCTACCATACGCAGTATTTT
TRBV30	NA	NA	TRBJ1-5	CAWSVTLGNQPQHF	TGTGCCTGGAGTGTAACCCTTGGCAATCAGCCCCAGCATTTT
TRBV10-1	NA	NA	TRBJ2-1	CASSTCYYSYNEQFF	TGCGCCAGCAGCACCTGTTATTATAGCTACAATGAGCAGTTCTTC
TRBV11-2	TRBD2	NA	TRBJ2-2	CASSPGEGLNTGELFF	TGTGCCAGCAGCCCGGGGGAGGGACTGAACACCGGGGAGCTGTTTTTT
TRBV7-8	NA	NA	TRBJ2-1	CASSLLRASNEQFF	TGTGCCAGCAGCCTCCTGCGTGCCTCCAATGAGCAGTTCTTC
TRBV7-2	NA	NA	TRBJ2-7	CASSLAGVGYEQYF	TGTGCCAGCAGCTTAGCAGGGGTGGGGTACGAGCAGTACTTC
TRBV5-4	NA	NA	TRBJ2-3	CASSLQGADTQYF	TGTGCCAGCAGCTTACAGGGTGCAGATACGCAGTATTTT
TRBV5-1	NA	once	TRBJ2-7	CASSLVVSGEQYF	TGCGCCAGCAGCTTGGTGGTCTCGGGCGAGCAGTACTTC
TRBV19	NA	NA	TRBJ1-2	CASRSAGLYGYTF	TGTGCCAGTAGGTCCGCAGGGCTCTATGGCTACACCTTC
TRBV19	NA	NA	TRBJ1-5	CASRDPGFNNQPQHF	TGTGCCAGTAGAGATCCGGGCTTTAATAATCAGCCCCAGCATTTT
TRBV3-1/TRBV3-2	TRBD2	NA	TRBJ2-1	CASSLAGGEFF	TGTGCCAGCAGCTTAGCGGGAGGAGAGTTCTTC
TRBV7-2	NA	NA	TRBJ1-3	CASSPLPMAFVGNTIYF	TGTGCCAGCAGCCCTCTTCCAATGGCTTTTGTCGGAAACACCATATATTTT
TRBV7-2	NA	NA	TRBJ1-3	CASSLVSLNSGNTIYF	TGTGCCAGCAGCTTAGTCTCGTTAAACTCTGGAAACACCATATATTTT
TRBV4-1	TRBD2	NA	TRBJ2-1	CASSQVAGGLAGNEQFF	TGCGCCAGCAGCCAAGTCGCGGGAGGACTAGCGGGAAATGAGCAGTTCTTC
TRBV28	TRBD1	NA	TRBJ2-7	CASGSGTGWKYF	TGTGCCAGCGGATCCGGGACAGGGTGGAAGTACTTC
TRBV11-3	NA	NA	TRBJ2-3	CASSFQGPDTQYF	TGTGCCAGCAGCTTTCAGGGCCCAGATACGCAGTATTTT
TRBV2	NA	NA	TRBJ2-2	CASSEFPGSTGELFF	TGTGCCAGCAGTGAATTTCCGGGGTCCACCGGGGAGCTGTTTTTT